Each of the 27 T cell receptor beta chains below was sequenced from the same sample in a study of blood T cells in healthy people across ages. Primers used in a second PCR of about 6 to 11 cycles were a sample-barcoded 5' primer and a J-beta primer mix. Each CDR3 protein is one row after TCRdb ran MiXCR on the 5' RACE reads. The table records some 930,000 distinct CDR3 sequences, around 29% of them present only once. Another study also made use of these data, one on T cells of mothers and their children.

The sequencing sample was made of blood. The source of these receptors is a woman in her 40s in good health.

This clonotype was counted once. The chain employs TRBV10-3 and TRBJ2-7; D is perhaps TRBD1 (6 bases). Trimming took 0 bases from V and 1 from J, leaving 10 bases between them. In germline, CDR1 is ENHRY, CDR2 SYGVKD. There are 15 residues in the CDR3. The CDR3 region has the DNA TGTGCCATCAGTGAGTCGCGACAGGTTTCCTACGAGCAGTACTTC. This translates into CAISESRQVSYEQYF.

This clonotype was found a few times. The gene calls are TRBV20-1 and TRBJ1-5; the D gene is possibly TRBD1 (6 bases). Germline values: CDR1 DFQATT, CDR2 SNEGSKA (reference sequence). CDR3 length: 14 residues. The V end lost 3 bases, the J end lost 6 bases, and 15 bases lay between the germline ends. CDR3 loop: CSASARGRRQPQHF. The CDR3 bases are TGCAGTGCTAGCGCCCGGGGGCGCCGTCAGCCCCAGCATTTT.

The sample holds many counts of this clonotype. The chain is built from TRBV20-1 and TRBJ2-7, with D uncertain. The CDR3 loop spans 10 amino acids. Germline CDR1 and CDR2: DFQATT and SNEGSKA (reference sequence). V gave up 5 bases and J gave up 6 bases, with 8 bases separating them. CDR3 region: CSAGPREQYF. Here the CDR3 DNA reads TGCAGTGCTGGCCCCCGCGAGCAGTACTTC.

The chain is built from TRBV19 and TRBJ2-1; D is perhaps TRBD1 or TRBD2 (5 bases each). Between the trimmed V and J ends, which lost 0 bases and 7 bases, there was a span of 22 bases. CDR1 LNHDA and CDR2 SQIVND come from the germline V gene (reference sequence). The length of the CDR3 is 18 residues. The CDR3 DNA sequence: TGTGCCAGTAGTATAGAACCGAGGGCCCGCAGGGCAAGGAATGAGCAGTTCTTC. Its translation: CASSIEPRARRARNEQFF. The variable domain in full, with the rest retrieved from reference TRBV19 and TRBJ2-1, is DGGITQSPKYLFRKEGQNVTLSCEQNLNHDAMYWYRQDPGQGLRLIYYSQIVNDFQKGDIAEGYSVSREKKESFPLTVTSAQKNPTAFYLCASSIEPRARRARNEQFFGPGTRLTVL.

The gene calls are TRBV28 and TRBJ2-7, with TRBD1 matching 7 bases. The CDR3 has 17 residues. Trimming cost V 4 bases and J 7 bases; bases outside gene matches: 19. Germline lookup yields CDR1 MDHEN and CDR2 SYDVKM. This CDR3 is CASSSSATGNLHNEQYF. CDR3 nucleotide sequence: TGTGCCAGCAGTTCCTCCGCGACAGGGAACTTACACAATGAGCAGTACTTC.

The chain uses TRBV7-3 and TRBJ2-1; 8 bases agree with TRBD1. V was clipped by 4 bases and J by 9 bases; unmatched bases: 11. Germline V CDR1 and CDR2: SGHTA, FQGTGA. The CDR3 covers 15 residues. The CDR3 region has the DNA TGTGCCAGCAGCTCTCAGCAGGGGGCGAACGGTGAGCAGTTCTTC. Protein product: CASSSQQGANGEQFF. The complete variable domain, with remaining parts taken from reference TRBV7-3 and TRBJ2-1, reads GAGVSQTPSNKVTEKGKYVELRCDPISGHTALYWYRQSLGQGPEFLIYFQGTGAADDSGLPNDRFFAVRPEGSVSTLKIQRTERGDSAVYLCASSSQQGANGEQFFGPGTRLTVL.

This clonotype was recorded a few times. The chain joins TRBV10-3 to TRBJ2-1; D uncertain. Germline assignment: CDR1 ENHRY and CDR2 SYGVKD. This CDR3 is 13 amino acids long. V lost 10 bases and J 0 bases, leaving 10 bases between the germline ends. This CDR3 reads CATTLSSYNEQFF. The CDR3 coding sequence is TGTGCCACGACCCTTAGCTCCTACAATGAGCAGTTCTTC.

In this sample, this clonotype turned up many times. This rearrangement joins TRBV5-1 to TRBJ2-3; D may be TRBD1 (6 bases). Trimming removed 4 bases at V and 0 bases at J, with 15 bases between. The CDR3 loop spans 16 amino acids. Germline CDR1 reads SGHRS; CDR2 reads YFSETQ. The CDR3 nucleotides read TGCGCCAGCAGCCTTACAGGGTACTATAGCACAGATACGCAGTATTTT. Encoded protein: CASSLTGYYSTDTQYF. Based on the CDR3 plus reference TRBV5-1 and TRBJ2-3, the full variable domain is KAGVTQTPRYLIKTRGQQVTLSCSPISGHRSVSWYQQTPGQGLQFLFEYFSETQRNKGNFPGRFSGRQFSNSRSEMNVSTLELGDSALYLCASSLTGYYSTDTQYFGPGTRLTVL.

The rearrangement links TRBV20-1 to TRBJ1-1; D is perhaps TRBD1 (5 bases). The V end was cut by 0 bases, the J end by 11 bases, with 19 bases between. The germline V gene encodes CDR1 DFQATT and CDR2 SNEGSKA (reference sequence). There are 14 residues in the CDR3. CDR3 nucleotides: TGCAGTGCTAGAGATAGCCAGGGCCCCACCGGCGCTTTCTTT. This codes for CSARDSQGPTGAFF.

For this clonotype: This may be a read error, as it is one base from a much larger clone. This sequence joins TRBV28 and TRBJ2-6, with no clear D. Germline lookup yields CDR1 MDHEN and CDR2 SYDVKM. The CDR3 sequence is 14 residues long. V was shortened by 4 bases and J by 1 base, with 5 bases between the two germline ends. CDR3 region: CASSSFSGANVLTF. The CDR3 bases are TGTGCCAGCAGTTCATTTTCTGGGGCCAACGTCCTGACTTTC.

The gene calls are TRBV29-1 and TRBJ1-1, with D uncertain. In germline, CDR1 is SQVTM, CDR2 ANQGSEA. The CDR3 extends over 13 amino acids. Trimming cost V 0 bases and J 3 bases, with 8 bases left between them. As DNA, the CDR3 is TGCAGCGTTGAAGATTTTCGGGACACTGAAGCTTTCTTT. Encoded protein: CSVEDFRDTEAFF.

This chain connects TRBV11-3 to TRBJ2-5; TRBD1 aligns across 10 bases. The germline V gene encodes CDR1 SGHNT and CDR2 YENEEA. The CDR3 consists of 15 residues. Trimming at V came to 4 bases and at J to 11 bases, leaving 13 bases not matched to a gene. CDR3 bases: TGTGCCAGCAGCTGGGGGACAGGGGCCGCCTACCAGCAGTACTTC. It codes for CASSWGTGAAYQQYF.

A word on this clonotype: A much more abundant neighbour one base away suggests this may be a read error. The genes are TRBV20-1 and TRBJ2-5; 13 positions match TRBD2. V lost 3 bases and J lost 2; bases outside the gene matches: 6. There are 16 residues in the CDR3. Per the germline V gene, CDR1 is DFQATT and CDR2 is SNEGSKA (reference sequence). The CDR3 coding sequence is TGCAGTGCTAGGGGACTAGCGGGGAGGAGGCAAGAGACCCAGTACTTC. Translating it yields CSARGLAGRRQETQYF.

The CDR3 loop is CASSFTRGNQPQHF. In DNA, the CDR3 is TGTGCCAGCAGTTTCACGAGGGGAAATCAGCCCCAGCATTTT. The genes are TRBV12-3 or TRBV12-4 and TRBJ1-5, with D perhaps TRBD1 (5 bases). Trimming stripped 3 bases from V and 4 bases from J, with 10 bases between. There are 14 residues in the CDR3.

The J gene is TRBJ1-2, the V gene TRBV2; 7 positions match TRBD1. CDR1 SNHLY and CDR2 FYNNEI come from the germline V gene. The CDR3 is made up of 17 amino acids. Unmatched junction bases numbered 8, after V lost 1 base and J lost 0 bases. CDR3 sequence reads: CASSEDVRGRSNYGYTF. In DNA form, the CDR3 reads TGTGCCAGCAGTGAAGATGTAAGGGGGCGGTCTAACTATGGCTACACCTTC.

The CDR3, as DNA: TGTGCCAGCTCACCACCAGGGGCCTTGGGGTATGGCTACACCTTC. Its translation is CASSPPGALGYGYTF. The J gene is TRBJ1-2, the V gene TRBV18; tentatively, D is TRBD1 (5 bases). V lost 0 bases and J 5 bases, leaving 13 bases between the germline ends. CDR3 size: 15 residues. Germline CDR1 is KGHSH and CDR2 is LQKENI.

To note about this clonotype: A much larger clone lies a single base off, so this may be a read error. The chain links TRBV28 to TRBJ2-5; 12 nucleotides align to TRBD2. The V gene's germline CDR1 is MDHEN and CDR2 SYDVKM. CDR3 length: 18 amino acids. CDR3 DNA: TGCGCCAGCAGACAAGATCGGCTAGCGGGGGGGCCGAGGGAGACCCAGTACTTC. It specifies CASRQDRLAGGPRETQYF. Based on the CDR3 plus reference TRBV28 and TRBJ2-5, the full variable domain is DVKVTQSSRYLVKRTGEKVFLECVQDMDHENMFWYRQDPGLGLRLIYFSYDVKMKEKGDIPEGYSVSREKKERFSLILESASTNQTSMYLCASRQDRLAGGPRETQYFGPGTRLLVL.

Notes on this clonotype: Germline is not matched at one junction end, which may reflect a read error. The chain has TRBV11-2 and TRBJ2-7, with D possibly called TRBD1 or TRBD2 (5 bases each). Germline CDR1 reads SGHAT; CDR2 reads FQNNGV. This CDR3 is 16 amino acids long. The CDR3 region is CAGSLGRGTYSYEQYF. The DNA for the CDR3 is TGTGCCGGCAGCTTAGGGCGAGGGACGTACTCCTACGAGCAGTACTTC.

This chain uses TRBV4-1 with TRBJ2-1, with D perhaps matching TRBD2 (5 bases). CDR3 length: 13 residues. Trimming pared 1 base from V and 6 bases from J, leaving 7 bases between. Germline CDR1 and CDR2: MGHRA and YSYEKL. Here the CDR3 reads CASSQGAGNEQFF. The DNA for the CDR3 is TGCGCCAGCAGCCAAGGTGCGGGCAATGAGCAGTTCTTC.

This CDR3 reads CASSPGAAPTTNTEAFF. CDR3 DNA sequence: TGCGCCAGCAGCCCAGGGGCAGCTCCGACAACGAACACTGAAGCTTTCTTT. V usage is TRBV4-3 and J usage is TRBJ1-1; D is perhaps TRBD1 (6 bases). Germline V gene lookup returns CDR1 LGHNA and CDR2 YSLEER. This CDR3 has 17 amino acids. V lost 4 bases, J lost 1 base, and 19 bases lay in between.

This CDR3 reads CASSLGTRQGDGYTF. The CDR3, as DNA: TGTGCCAGCAGCTTAGGTACCCGGCAGGGGGATGGCTACACCTTC. The rearrangement links TRBV7-6 to TRBJ1-2, with 7 bases fitting TRBD1. V lost 1 base, J lost 6 bases, and 8 bases stayed unmatched. This CDR3 spans 15 amino acids. Germline lookup yields CDR1 SGHVS and CDR2 FNYEAQ.

The chain carries TRBV2 and TRBJ2-1; 16 nucleotides align to TRBD2. Germline loops: CDR1 SNHLY, CDR2 FYNNEI. The J segment lost 10 bases and the V segment lost 3 bases, leaving 9 bases of the junction unmatched. This CDR3 contains 17 residues. CDR3 in amino acids: CASSDGGLAGGIREQFF. Here the CDR3 DNA reads TGTGCCAGCAGTGACGGGGGACTAGCGGGGGGGATTAGGGAGCAGTTCTTC.

This clonotype is a singleton in its sample. The rearrangement uses TRBV28 and TRBJ1-5; D is perhaps TRBD1 (6 bases). The CDR3 has 16 residues. Germline loops: CDR1 MDHEN, CDR2 SYDVKM. Trimming stripped 5 bases from V and 7 bases from J, with 21 bases between. CDR3 nucleotides: TGTGCCAGCAGTCCCACCCCGGGACAACCCAGACAGCCCCAGCATTTT. It encodes CASSPTPGQPRQPQHF.

This clonotype was seen ten or more times. CDR3 DNA: TGCAGCCTGGCGATAAACTGGGAGCAGTACTTC. Translating gives CSLAINWEQYF. The rearrangement joins TRBV20-1 to TRBJ2-7; D remains ambiguous. In germline, CDR1 is DFQATT, CDR2 SNEGSKA (reference sequence). CDR3 length: 11 residues.

The table lists this clonotype with many counts. V is TRBV4-3 and J is TRBJ2-7; 10 nucleotides match TRBD2. The CDR3 totals 13 residues. The V segment lost 3 bases and the J segment 6 bases; nucleotides outside the gene matches: 2. Germline V gene sequence: CDR1 LGHNA, CDR2 YSLEER. The CDR3 region is CASSHGTSVEQYF. The CDR3 DNA reads as TGCGCCAGCAGCCACGGGACTAGCGTCGAGCAGTACTTC.

The sample holds many counts of this clonotype. Being one base from a much bigger clone, this may be a read error. This chain connects TRBV6-5 to TRBJ2-7; TRBD1 matches 9 bases. Germline V lookup: CDR1 MNHEY, CDR2 SVGAGI. V was clipped by 2 bases and J by 3 bases; unmatched bases: 2. The CDR3 spans 14 residues. As DNA, the CDR3 is TGTGCCAGCAGTTACCCGGGACAGGGCTACGAGCAGTACTTC. Residues: CASSYPGQGYEQYF.

This rearrangement joins TRBV5-1 to TRBJ2-7; 8 bases agree with TRBD1. V gave up 5 bases and J gave up 3 bases; unmatched junction bases: 7. The length of the CDR3 is 14 residues. CDR1 SGHRS and CDR2 YFSETQ come from the germline V gene. The CDR3 sequence: CASSSGQVIYEQYF. CDR3 DNA sequence: TGCGCCAGCAGTTCGGGACAGGTGATCTACGAGCAGTACTTC.